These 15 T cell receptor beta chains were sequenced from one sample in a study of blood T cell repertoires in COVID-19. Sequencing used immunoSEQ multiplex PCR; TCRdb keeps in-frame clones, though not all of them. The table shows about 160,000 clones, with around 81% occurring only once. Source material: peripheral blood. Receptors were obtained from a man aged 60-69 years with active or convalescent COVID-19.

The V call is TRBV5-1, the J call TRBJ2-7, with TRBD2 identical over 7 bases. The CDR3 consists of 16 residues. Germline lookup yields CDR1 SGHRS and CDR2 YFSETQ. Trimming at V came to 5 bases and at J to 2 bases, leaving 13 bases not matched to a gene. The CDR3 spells CASRPKNGGGAYEQYF. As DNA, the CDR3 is TGCGCCAGCAGACCCAAAAACGGGGGAGGGGCCTACGAGCAGTACTTC.

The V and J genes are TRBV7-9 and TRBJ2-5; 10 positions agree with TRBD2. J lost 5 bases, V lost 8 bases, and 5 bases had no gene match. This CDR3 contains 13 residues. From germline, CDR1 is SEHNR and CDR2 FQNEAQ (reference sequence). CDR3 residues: CASSMTSGETQYF. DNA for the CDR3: TGTGCCAGCTCTATGACTAGCGGGGAGACCCAGTACTTC.

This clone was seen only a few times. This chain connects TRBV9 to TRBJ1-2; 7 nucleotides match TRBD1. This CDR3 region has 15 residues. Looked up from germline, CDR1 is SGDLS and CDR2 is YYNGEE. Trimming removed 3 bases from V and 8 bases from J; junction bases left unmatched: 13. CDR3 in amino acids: CASSDPYRGLWGYTF. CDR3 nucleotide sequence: TGTGCCAGCAGCGACCCTTACAGGGGCCTATGGGGCTACACCTTC. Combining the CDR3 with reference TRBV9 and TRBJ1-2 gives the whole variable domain DSGVTQTPKHLITATGQRVTLRCSPRSGDLSVYWYQQSLDQGLQFLIQYYNGEERAKGNILERFSAQQFPDLHSELNLSSLELGDSALYFCASSDPYRGLWGYTFGSGTRLTVV.

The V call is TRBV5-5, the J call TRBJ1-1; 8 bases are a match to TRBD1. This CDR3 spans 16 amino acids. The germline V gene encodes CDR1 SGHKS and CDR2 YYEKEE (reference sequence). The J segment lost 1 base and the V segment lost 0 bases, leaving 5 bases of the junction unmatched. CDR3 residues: CASSLGQGFSNTEAFF. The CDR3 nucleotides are TGTGCCAGCAGCTTGGGACAGGGGTTTTCGAACACTGAAGCTTTCTTT.

The CDR3 DNA reads TGCGCCAGCAGCTTGGAAGGGACAGGGATAGACACTGAAGCTTTCTTT. It specifies CASSLEGTGIDTEAFF. The chain employs TRBV5-1 and TRBJ1-1; 9 nucleotides align to TRBD1. The junction had 6 bases not matched to a gene; V was cut back by 0 bases and J by 3 bases. This CDR3 spans 16 amino acids. Germline V CDR1 and CDR2: SGHRS, YFSETQ.

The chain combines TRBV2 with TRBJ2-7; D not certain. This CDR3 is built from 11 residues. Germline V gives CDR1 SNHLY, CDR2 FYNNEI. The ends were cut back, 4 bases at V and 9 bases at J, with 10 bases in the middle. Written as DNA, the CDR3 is TGTGCCAGCAGTGTCCTAAGTTGGCAGTACTTC. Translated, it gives CASSVLSWQYF.

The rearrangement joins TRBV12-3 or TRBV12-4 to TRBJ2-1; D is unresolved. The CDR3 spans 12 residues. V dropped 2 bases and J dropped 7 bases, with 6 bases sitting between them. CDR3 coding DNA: TGTGCCAGCAGTTTATCGGTTAATGAGCAGTTCTTC. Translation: CASSLSVNEQFF.

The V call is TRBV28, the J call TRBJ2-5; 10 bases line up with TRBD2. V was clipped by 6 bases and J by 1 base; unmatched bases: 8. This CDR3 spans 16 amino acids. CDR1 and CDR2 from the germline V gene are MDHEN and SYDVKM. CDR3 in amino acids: CASRVSGLAAQETQYF. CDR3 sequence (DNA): TGTGCCAGCAGGGTTTCCGGACTAGCGGCCCAAGAGACCCAGTACTTC.

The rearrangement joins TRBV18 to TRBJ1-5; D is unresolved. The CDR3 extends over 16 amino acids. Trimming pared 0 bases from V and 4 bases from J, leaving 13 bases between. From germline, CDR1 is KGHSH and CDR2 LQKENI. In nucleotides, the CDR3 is TGTGCCAGCTCACCACCGAATGCTAGAGGGAATCAGCCCCAGCATTTT. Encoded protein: CASSPPNARGNQPQHF.

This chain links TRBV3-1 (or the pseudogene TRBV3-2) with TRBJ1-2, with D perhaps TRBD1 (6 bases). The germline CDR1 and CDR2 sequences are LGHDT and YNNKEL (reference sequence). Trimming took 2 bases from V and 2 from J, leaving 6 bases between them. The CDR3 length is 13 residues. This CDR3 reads CASSQQGNYGYTF. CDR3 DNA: TGTGCCAGCAGCCAACAGGGGAACTATGGCTACACCTTC.

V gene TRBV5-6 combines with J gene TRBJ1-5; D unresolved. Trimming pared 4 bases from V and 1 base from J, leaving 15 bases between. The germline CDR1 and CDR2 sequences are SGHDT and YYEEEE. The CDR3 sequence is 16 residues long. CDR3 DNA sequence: TGTGCCAGCAGCCTACTTTCCCCGGGGAGCAATCAGCCCCAGCATTTT. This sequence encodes CASSLLSPGSNQPQHF.

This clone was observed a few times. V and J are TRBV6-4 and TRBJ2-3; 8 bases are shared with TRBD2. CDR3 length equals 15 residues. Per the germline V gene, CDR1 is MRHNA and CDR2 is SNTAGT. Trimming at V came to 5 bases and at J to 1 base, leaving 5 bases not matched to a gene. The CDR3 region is CASSTAGGGTDTQYF. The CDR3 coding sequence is TGTGCCAGCAGTACGGCGGGGGGAGGCACAGATACGCAGTATTTT.

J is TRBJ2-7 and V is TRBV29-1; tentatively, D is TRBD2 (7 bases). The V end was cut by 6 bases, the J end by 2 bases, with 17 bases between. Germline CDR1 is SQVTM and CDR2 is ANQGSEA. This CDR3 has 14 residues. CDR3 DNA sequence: TGCAGCGTGACCCCGGGGGGCTATCCCTACGAGCAGTACTTC. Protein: CSVTPGGYPYEQYF.

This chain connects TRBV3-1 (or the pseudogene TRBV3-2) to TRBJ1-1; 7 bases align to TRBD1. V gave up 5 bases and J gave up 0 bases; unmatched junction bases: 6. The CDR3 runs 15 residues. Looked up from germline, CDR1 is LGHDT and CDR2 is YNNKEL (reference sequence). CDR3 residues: CASSAGTALNTEAFF. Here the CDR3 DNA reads TGTGCCAGCAGCGCGGGGACAGCACTGAACACTGAAGCTTTCTTT.

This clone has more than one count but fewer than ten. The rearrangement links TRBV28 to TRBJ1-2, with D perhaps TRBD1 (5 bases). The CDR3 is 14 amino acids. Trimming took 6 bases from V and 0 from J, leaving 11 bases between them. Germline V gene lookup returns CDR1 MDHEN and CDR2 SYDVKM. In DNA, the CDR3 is TGTGCCAGCAGCCGCACAGGAACTAACTATGGCTACACCTTC. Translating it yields CASSRTGTNYGYTF.